The source of this TCR beta chain is a study of CD8 T cells in ankylosing spondylitis. TCRdb processed the 5' RACE reads anew with MiXCR; each CDR3 protein has one entry. The sample lists about 300,000 distinct CDR3 sequences; roughly 10% were seen once. Germline values: CDR1 SGHDT, CDR2 YYEEEE. CDR3 length: 17 amino acids. V dropped 4 bases and J dropped 1; count of bases not matched to a gene: 7. This chain connects TRBV5-6 to TRBJ2-5; TRBD2 matches at 13 bases. Sequenced sample: blood, either unsorted or a sorted T cell fraction (not recorded which). This TCR was recovered from a female donor with ankylosing spondylitis or in good health (not recorded which). The CDR3 nucleotides read TGTGCCAGCAGCGCACAGGGACTAGCGGGACCCCAAGAGACCCAGTACTTC. Its translation is CASSAQGLAGPQETQYF.